One sample yielded the 17 T cell receptor beta chains listed below, sequenced in a study of blood T cell repertoires in COVID-19. Assay used: immunoSEQ multiplex PCR; TCRdb lists only in-frame clones, some missing. The sample holds about 200,000 clones, about four fifths seen once. Sequences were obtained from peripheral blood. These TCRs come from a woman aged 60-70 years with COVID-19, enrolled during active disease.

The chain employs TRBV5-1 and TRBJ1-5, with a weak D call TRBD1 (6 bases). Germline V gene data show CDR1 as SGHRS and CDR2 as YFSETQ. Deletions cut 2 bases from V and 8 bases from J, with 14 bases between. CDR3 length: 14 residues. DNA for the CDR3: TGCGCCAGCAGCTTAACAGGGTTGAGGGAGCCCCAGCATTTT. This sequence encodes CASSLTGLREPQHF. The entire variable domain, with the rest obtained from reference TRBV5-1 and TRBJ1-5, is as follows: KAGVTQTPRYLIKTRGQQVTLSCSPISGHRSVSWYQQTPGQGLQFLFEYFSETQRNKGNFPGRFSGRQFSNSRSEMNVSTLELGDSALYLCASSLTGLREPQHFGDGTRLSIL.

The J gene is TRBJ2-1, the V gene TRBV29-1, with 9 bases that match TRBD2. The CDR3 totals 14 residues. The V and J ends lost 7 bases and 3 bases, in that order; junction bases with no gene match: 7. Looked up from germline, CDR1 is SQVTM and CDR2 is ANQGSEA. The CDR3 spells CSAKGRGGYNEQFF. CDR3 sequence (DNA): TGCAGCGCCAAGGGGCGGGGGGGCTACAATGAGCAGTTCTTC.

The J gene is TRBJ1-2, the V gene TRBV19, with D perhaps matching TRBD1 (6 bases). The CDR3 length is 14 residues. CDR1 is LNHDA and CDR2 is SQIVND in the germline V gene (reference sequence). V gave up 1 base and J gave up 3 bases, with 9 bases separating them. CDR3 loop: CASSIAGVDYGYTF. CDR3 in DNA: TGTGCCAGTAGTATAGCAGGGGTCGACTATGGCTACACCTTC.

This clone was counted between two and nine times. The chain recombines TRBV25-1 with TRBJ2-2; D is uncertain. The CDR3 extends over 13 amino acids. Germline V gene lookup returns CDR1 MGHDK and CDR2 SYGVNS. Trimming took off 2 bases at V and 6 bases at J, with 7 bases between the two ends. The CDR3 sequence is CASSEPHAGELFF. The CDR3 DNA reads as TGTGCCAGCAGTGAACCCCATGCCGGGGAGCTGTTTTTT.

The CDR3 region is CASIGRGTNSPLHF. For the CDR3, the DNA is TGTGCCAGTATCGGCAGAGGGACAAATTCACCCCTCCACTTT. The chain carries TRBV19 and TRBJ1-6; weak D call: TRBD1 (6 bases). This CDR3 spans 14 amino acids. Germline CDR1 is LNHDA and CDR2 is SQIVND (reference sequence). Trimming stripped 7 bases from V and 7 bases from J, with 14 bases between. Complete variable domain (other parts from reference TRBV19 and TRBJ1-6): DGGITQSPKYLFRKEGQNVTLSCEQNLNHDAMYWYRQDPGQGLRLIYYSQIVNDFQKGDIAEGYSVSREKKESFPLTVTSAQKNPTAFYLCASIGRGTNSPLHFGNGTRLTVT.

This clone appeared a single time. This chain connects TRBV10-3 to TRBJ1-2, with unresolved D. CDR3 length: 14 amino acids. The V end lost 8 bases, the J end lost 4 bases, and 17 bases lay between the germline ends. CDR1 is ENHRY, CDR2 SYGVKD, per germline. CDR3 DNA: TGTGCCATCGGCTCTGGGGAAGGACTCTATGGCTACACCTTC. Translation gives CAIGSGEGLYGYTF.

V usage is TRBV5-5 and J usage is TRBJ2-1; 8 bases match TRBD1. With V trimmed by 2 bases and J by 7 bases, 8 bases remained unmatched. The CDR3 loop spans 15 amino acids. Germline V gene data show CDR1 as SGHKS and CDR2 as YYEKEE (reference sequence). The CDR3 here is CASSFRGQGNNEQFF. The DNA for the CDR3 is TGTGCCAGCAGCTTCCGCGGACAGGGAAATAATGAGCAGTTCTTC.

This chain connects TRBV9 to TRBJ2-1, with 11 bases that match TRBD2. CDR1 and CDR2 from the germline V gene are SGDLS and YYNGEE. With 0 bases clipped from V and 4 bases from J, the junction kept 3 bases outside the gene matches. The CDR3 loop spans 16 amino acids. As DNA, the CDR3 is TGTGCCAGCAGCGTAGCGGCTAGCGGGGGGTACAATGAGCAGTTCTTC. It specifies CASSVAASGGYNEQFF.

The gene calls are TRBV19 and TRBJ1-5; TRBD1 agrees at 8 bases. This CDR3 spans 15 amino acids. Losses at the gene ends were 4 bases for V and 4 bases for J; bases not matched to a gene: 6. Germline V lookup: CDR1 LNHDA, CDR2 SQIVND (reference sequence). CDR3 bases: TGTGCCAGTAGTAGGAGGACAGGGTTGAATCAGCCCCAGCATTTT. This codes for CASSRRTGLNQPQHF.

The rearrangement links TRBV3-1 (or the pseudogene TRBV3-2) to TRBJ2-7; 11 bases are a match to TRBD1. The junction had 8 bases not matched to a gene; V was cut back by 2 bases and J by 5 bases. The CDR3 spans 16 residues. CDR1 is LGHDT and CDR2 is YNNKEL in the germline V gene (reference sequence). CDR3 DNA: TGTGCCAGCAGCCAATCAGGGACAGGGGGATTCCACGAGCAGTACGTC. Its protein is CASSQSGTGGFHEQYV.

The chain is built from TRBV2 and TRBJ1-1; D is unclear. Trimming removed 3 bases at V and 0 bases at J, with 11 bases between. The CDR3 is 15 residues long. Per the germline V gene, CDR1 is SNHLY and CDR2 is FYNNEI. The DNA of the CDR3 is TGTGCCAGCAGTGAGTTGCGGCAGATGAACACTGAAGCTTTCTTT. As protein: CASSELRQMNTEAFF.

The chain couples TRBV6-2 or TRBV6-3 to TRBJ1-1, with a possible D match to TRBD1 (5 bases). Per germline, CDR1 MNHEY and CDR2 SVGEGT. The V and J ends lost 3 bases and 0 bases respectively, with 14 bases between them. CDR3 size: 16 residues. CDR3 residues: CASSYSRGSVNTEAFF. In DNA, the CDR3 is TGTGCCAGCAGTTATAGCCGGGGGAGTGTGAACACTGAAGCTTTCTTT.

The chain has TRBV15 and TRBJ1-1, with D perhaps matching TRBD1 (5 bases). The V and J ends lost 0 bases and 3 bases respectively, with 17 bases between them. Germline CDR1 LNHNV, CDR2 YYDKDF (reference sequence). This CDR3 contains 17 residues. The CDR3 loop is CATSRDLGWGGDTEAFF. The DNA for the CDR3 is TGTGCCACCAGCAGAGATTTGGGATGGGGGGGTGACACTGAAGCTTTCTTT.

The J gene is TRBJ2-3, the V gene TRBV10-1, with 10 positions matching TRBD1. In germline, CDR1 is WNHNN, CDR2 SYGVQD (reference sequence). The length of the CDR3 is 19 residues. The ends lost 0 bases at V and 3 bases at J; junction bases unmatched: 12. CDR3 residues: CASSESYSRQGARTDTQYF. The DNA of the CDR3 is TGCGCCAGCAGTGAGTCCTACTCTCGACAGGGGGCTAGGACAGATACGCAGTATTTT.

The V gene is TRBV30, the J gene TRBJ2-7; 8 bases are shared with TRBD1. V trimming: 4 bases; J trimming: 1 base; junction bases outside the gene matches: 6. Germline CDR1 reads GTSNPN; CDR2 reads SVGIG (reference sequence). The CDR3 spans 14 residues. The CDR3 protein is CAWNRQGFSYEQYV. CDR3 nucleotides: TGTGCCTGGAACCGACAGGGGTTTTCCTACGAGCAGTACGTC.

This clone was counted a single time. The chain carries TRBV6-5 and TRBJ1-5; 7 nucleotides agree with TRBD1. CDR1 is MNHEY and CDR2 is SVGAGI in the germline V gene. Germline trimming cut 6 bases from V and 7 bases from J; bases unmatched to any gene: 9. The CDR3 is made up of 14 amino acids. The CDR3 region has the DNA TGTGCCAGCAGGGACGCAGGGGGTGGACAGCCCCAGCATTTT. Encoded protein: CASRDAGGGQPQHF.

This rearrangement joins TRBV28 to TRBJ2-1; D unclear. This CDR3 has 14 residues. CDR1 is MDHEN and CDR2 is SYDVKM in the germline V gene. V was clipped by 3 bases and J by 3 bases, with 9 bases between them. The CDR3 DNA is TGTGCCAGCAGTTTCCACGCGGACTACAATGAGCAGTTCTTC. This encodes CASSFHADYNEQFF. The whole variable domain, remainder taken from reference TRBV28 and TRBJ2-1, is DVKVTQSSRYLVKRTGEKVFLECVQDMDHENMFWYRQDPGLGLRLIYFSYDVKMKEKGDIPEGYSVSREKKERFSLILESASTNQTSMYLCASSFHADYNEQFFGPGTRLTVL.